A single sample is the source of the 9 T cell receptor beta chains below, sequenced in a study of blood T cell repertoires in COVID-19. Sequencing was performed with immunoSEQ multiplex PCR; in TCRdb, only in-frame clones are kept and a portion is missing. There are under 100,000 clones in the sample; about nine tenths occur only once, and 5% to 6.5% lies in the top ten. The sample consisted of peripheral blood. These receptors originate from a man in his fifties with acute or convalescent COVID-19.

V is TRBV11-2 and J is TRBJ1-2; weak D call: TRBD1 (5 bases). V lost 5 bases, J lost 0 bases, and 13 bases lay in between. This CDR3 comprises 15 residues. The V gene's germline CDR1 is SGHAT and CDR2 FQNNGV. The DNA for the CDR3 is TGTGCCAGCAGCCTGGGGGGGGTCTCTAACTATGGCTACACCTTC. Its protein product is CASSLGGVSNYGYTF.

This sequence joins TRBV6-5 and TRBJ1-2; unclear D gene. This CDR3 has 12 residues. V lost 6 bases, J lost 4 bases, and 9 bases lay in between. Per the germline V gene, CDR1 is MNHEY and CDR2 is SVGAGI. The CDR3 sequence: CASRTGFYGYTF. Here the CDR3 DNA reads TGTGCCAGCAGAACGGGGTTCTATGGCTACACCTTC.

The CDR3 sequence is CASSRVDRGNYGYTF. The DNA of the CDR3 is TGTGCCAGCAGCCGAGTTGACAGGGGGAACTATGGCTACACCTTC. The rearrangement joins TRBV5-4 to TRBJ1-2, with 9 positions matching TRBD1. The V segment lost 4 bases and the J segment 2 bases; nucleotides outside the gene matches: 6. The CDR3 is 15 amino acids. Germline V lookup: CDR1 SGHNT, CDR2 YYREEE (reference sequence).

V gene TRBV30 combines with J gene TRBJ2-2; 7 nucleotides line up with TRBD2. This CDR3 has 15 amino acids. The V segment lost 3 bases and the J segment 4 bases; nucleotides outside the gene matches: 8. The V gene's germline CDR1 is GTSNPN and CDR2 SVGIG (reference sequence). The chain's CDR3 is CAWSGGTTITGELFF. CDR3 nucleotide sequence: TGTGCCTGGAGCGGCGGGACTACCATCACCGGGGAGCTGTTTTTT.

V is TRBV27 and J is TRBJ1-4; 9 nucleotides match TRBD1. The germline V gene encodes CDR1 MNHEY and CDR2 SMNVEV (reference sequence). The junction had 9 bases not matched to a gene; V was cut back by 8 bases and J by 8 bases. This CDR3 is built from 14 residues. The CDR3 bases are TGTGCCAGCGGGGGGACAGGGCGGTGGGAAAAACTGTTTTTT. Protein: CASGGTGRWEKLFF.

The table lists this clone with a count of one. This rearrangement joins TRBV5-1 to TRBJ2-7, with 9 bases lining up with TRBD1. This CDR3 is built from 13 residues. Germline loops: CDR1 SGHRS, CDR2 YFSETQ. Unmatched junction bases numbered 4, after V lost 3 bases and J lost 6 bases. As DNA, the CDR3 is TGCGCCAGCAGCTGGGACAGGGTGAGCGAGCAGTACTTC. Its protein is CASSWDRVSEQYF.

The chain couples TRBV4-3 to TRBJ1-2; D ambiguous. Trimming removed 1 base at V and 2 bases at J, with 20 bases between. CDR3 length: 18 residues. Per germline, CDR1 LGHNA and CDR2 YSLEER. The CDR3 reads CASSQAVGGASYNYGYTF. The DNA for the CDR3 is TGCGCCAGCAGCCAAGCGGTTGGAGGAGCTTCCTACAACTATGGCTACACCTTC.

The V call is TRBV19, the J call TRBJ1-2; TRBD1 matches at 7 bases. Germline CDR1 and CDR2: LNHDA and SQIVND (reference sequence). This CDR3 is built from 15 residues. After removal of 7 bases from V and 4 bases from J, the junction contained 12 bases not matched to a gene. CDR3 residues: CASNPDRDRRYGYTF. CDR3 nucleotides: TGTGCCAGTAATCCCGACCGGGACAGACGCTATGGCTACACCTTC.

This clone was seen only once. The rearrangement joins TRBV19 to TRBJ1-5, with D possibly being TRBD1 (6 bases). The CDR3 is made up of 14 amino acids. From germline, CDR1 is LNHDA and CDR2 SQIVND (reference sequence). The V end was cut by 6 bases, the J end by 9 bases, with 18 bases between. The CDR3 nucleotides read TGTGCCAGTAGCCCCCCACAGGGAGTACGGCCCCAGCATTTT. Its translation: CASSPPQGVRPQHF.